Listed here is a single T cell receptor (beta chain). As yet, its antigen is unknown. A single base separates this from a much larger clone, so it may be a read error. This sample is drawn from a study of shared clonotypes between healthy human individuals. Points from the study as a whole: Among the subsets, naive ones generally showed larger estimated richness than memory ones.

Nashville, Tennessee was home to all donors, each a Caucasian adult. Using immunoSEQ multiplex PCR, the repertoire was profiled, and TCRdb retains in-frame clones only, with some absent. The table includes about 1.1 million clones, approximately 80% detected once. Per germline, CDR1 MGHRA and CDR2 YSYEKL. The CDR3 spans 16 residues. The sequenced sample consisted of memory CD4+ T cells from PBMCs. Regarding subset: CD45RA-negative fraction. The receptor comes from a man younger than 35 in good health. Some clones in this sample may be carry-over from other donors' samples. V gene TRBV4-1 combines with J gene TRBJ2-2; TRBD2 might be the D (6 bases). In nucleotides, the CDR3 is TGCACCAGCAGCCAAAGCGGGCTCGGGAACACCGGGGAGCTGTTTTTT. Translated: CTSSQSGLGNTGELFF.